The clone carrying this T cell receptor (beta chain) was recorded only once. The CDR3 loop spans 13 amino acids. Germline CDR1 reads MNHEY; CDR2 reads SVGAGI. The V gene lost 0 bases and the J gene lost 12 bases, with 15 bases spanning the gap. Here immunoSEQ multiplex PCR was the method, and the copy in TCRdb shows in-frame clones only, minus some. The table lists about 43,000 clones, approximately 79% of them singletons, with 2.8% in the top ten. These data come from a study of PD-1 blockade in classical Hodgkin lymphoma. Following autologous stem cell transplantation, relapse occurred in every patient, and exposure to brentuximab vedotin varied.

This clonotype was obtained from a human donor with classical Hodgkin lymphoma. J is TRBJ2-7 and V is TRBV6-5; D ambiguous. The specimen was peripheral blood mononuclear cells (PBMCs), collected before the second cycle of nivolumab. The CDR3 reads CASSYSKETRPYF. The DNA for the CDR3 is TGTGCCAGCAGTTACTCGAAGGAGACAAGGCCGTACTTC.